The 28 T cell receptor beta chains below all came from one sample that was sequenced in a study of T cell responses to AZD1222 COVID-19 vaccine. The assay was immunoSEQ multiplex PCR, and TCRdb's table has in-frame clones only and misses some. Of about 100,000 clones in the sample, 90% are singletons; the top ten hold approximately 1.3%. Sequences were derived from peripheral blood, sampled on day 0 of AZD1222 vaccination. Every receptor here comes from an adult in good health.

Written as DNA, the CDR3 is TGTGCCAGCAGCTTGGGTGGTGTAGTCTGGACTGAAGCTTTCTTT. Its translation: CASSLGGVVWTEAFF. This chain connects TRBV7-9 to TRBJ1-1; D is ambiguous. This CDR3 is built from 15 residues. V was shortened by 3 bases and J by 5 bases, with 16 bases between the two germline ends. CDR1 is SEHNR and CDR2 is FQNEAQ in the germline V gene (reference sequence).

V is TRBV5-1 and J is TRBJ2-1; 10 bases match TRBD2. The length of the CDR3 is 16 residues. The V segment lost 0 bases and the J segment 7 bases; nucleotides outside the gene matches: 7. Germline CDR1 reads SGHRS; CDR2 reads YFSETQ. The CDR3 protein is CASSLASLAGDNEQFF. The CDR3 region has the DNA TGCGCCAGCAGCTTGGCCAGTCTAGCGGGGGATAATGAGCAGTTCTTC.

The rearrangement links TRBV9 to TRBJ2-5, with D unresolved. Trimming left V 2 bases short and J 5 bases short, with 13 bases between. Per germline, CDR1 SGDLS and CDR2 YYNGEE. This CDR3 region has 14 residues. The chain's CDR3 is CASSVGPSGETQYF. In DNA form, the CDR3 reads TGTGCCAGCAGCGTTGGACCGTCTGGGGAGACCCAGTACTTC.

The chain carries TRBV19 and TRBJ2-6; TRBD1 might be the D (5 bases). The ends were cut back, 6 bases at V and 4 bases at J, with 7 bases in the middle. The CDR3 length is 13 residues. CDR1 is LNHDA, CDR2 SQIVND, per germline (reference sequence). CDR3 nucleotide sequence: TGTGCCAGTAGGGGGCCCGGGGCCAACGTCCTGACTTTC. The encoded protein is CASRGPGANVLTF.

This clone was counted a single time. The V and J genes are TRBV27 and TRBJ1-2; TRBD1 matches 8 bases. This CDR3 spans 15 amino acids. Trimming removed 6 bases from V and 8 bases from J; junction bases left unmatched: 14. Germline CDR1 is MNHEY and CDR2 is SMNVEV (reference sequence). The CDR3 nucleotides read TGTGCCAGCAGGCGGACAGGGAACCCACTATCCGGCTACACCTTC. Protein sequence: CASRRTGNPLSGYTF.

V and J are TRBV5-1 and TRBJ1-1; D is unclear. Germline lookup yields CDR1 SGHRS and CDR2 YFSETQ. This CDR3 has 13 residues. V was shortened by 4 bases and J by 7 bases, with 14 bases between the two germline ends. The CDR3 coding sequence is TGCGCCAGCAGCAACGATGGACCTATTGAAGCTTTCTTT. It translates to CASSNDGPIEAFF.

The chain links TRBV2 to TRBJ2-1, with D possibly matching TRBD1 (6 bases). CDR1 and CDR2 from the germline V gene are SNHLY and FYNNEI. This CDR3 has 12 amino acids. V gave up 10 bases and J gave up 6 bases, with 13 bases separating them. CDR3 amino acids: CATWEGGNEQFF. The DNA for the CDR3 is TGTGCCACCTGGGAAGGGGGCAATGAGCAGTTCTTC.

This chain connects TRBV12-3 or TRBV12-4 to TRBJ1-1; 9 bases are shared with TRBD1. With 10 bases clipped from V and 4 bases from J, the junction kept 7 bases outside the gene matches. The CDR3 has 13 amino acids. The DNA of the CDR3 is TGTGCCACACGGACAGGGGTGGGCACTGAAGCTTTCTTT. Residues: CATRTGVGTEAFF.

This chain connects TRBV19 to TRBJ2-1; 11 nucleotides match TRBD1. CDR1 LNHDA and CDR2 SQIVND come from the germline V gene (reference sequence). V gave up 4 bases and J gave up 8 bases; unmatched junction bases: 4. The CDR3 is 14 residues long. The CDR3 sequence is CASSTGQGVYEQFF. CDR3 coding DNA: TGTGCCAGTAGTACGGGACAGGGGGTATATGAGCAGTTCTTC.

This clone was recorded only once. DNA of the CDR3: TGCGCCAGCAGTCAAACCGGGACTGATTCCTACAATGAGCAGTTCTTC. Protein product: CASSQTGTDSYNEQFF. The chain has TRBV23-1 and TRBJ2-1; D possibly corresponds to TRBD2 (6 bases). TRBV23-1 is an ORF, with its function uncertain. The ends were cut back, 2 bases at V and 1 base at J, with 12 bases in the middle. CDR3 length: 16 residues.

The V call is TRBV7-9, the J call TRBJ2-1; a possible D gene is TRBD2 (6 bases). The germline V gene has CDR1 SEHNR and CDR2 FQNEAQ (reference sequence). The CDR3 sequence is 14 residues long. V lost 8 bases and J lost 6, with 17 bases in between. CDR3 nucleotides: TGTGCCAGCTCTTACCCGTGGGGAGGCAATGAGCAGTTCTTC. Protein sequence: CASSYPWGGNEQFF. Full variable domain (missing parts from reference TRBV7-9 and TRBJ2-1): DTGVSQNPRHKITKRGQNVTFRCDPISEHNRLYWYRQTLGQGPEFLTYFQNEAQLEKSRLLSDRFSAERPKGSFSTLEIQRTEQGDSAMYLCASSYPWGGNEQFFGPGTRLTVL.

The J gene is TRBJ1-1, the V gene TRBV28; the match to TRBD1 covers 9 bases. Germline CDR1 MDHEN, CDR2 SYDVKM. Trimming took 5 bases from V and 4 from J; bases not matched to a gene: 11. The CDR3 extends over 16 amino acids. Written as DNA, the CDR3 is TGTGCCAGCAGTCCGCCCCACAGGGGGCTGAGCACTGAAGCTTTCTTT. This codes for CASSPPHRGLSTEAFF.

The chain has TRBV10-3 and TRBJ2-1; 14 bases match TRBD2. Germline V lookup: CDR1 ENHRY, CDR2 SYGVKD. The CDR3 is 15 residues long. J was trimmed by 4 bases and V by 6 bases; bases with no gene match: 2. CDR3: CAIRTSGGAYNEQFF. CDR3 nucleotides: TGTGCCATCAGGACTAGCGGGGGGGCATACAATGAGCAGTTCTTC.

The chain employs TRBV2 and TRBJ1-2; 10 nucleotides match TRBD1. CDR1 and CDR2 from the germline V gene are SNHLY and FYNNEI. The CDR3 is made up of 13 amino acids. V was clipped by 6 bases and J by 5 bases; unmatched bases: 3. The CDR3 DNA reads TGTGCCAGCAGCGGGACAGGGGATTATGGCTACACCTTC. Its protein product is CASSGTGDYGYTF.

The chain links TRBV7-6 to TRBJ2-1; unclear D gene. Trimming removed 1 base from V and 9 bases from J, with 7 bases in between. CDR3 length: 12 residues. Germline CDR1 and CDR2: SGHVS and FNYEAQ. CDR3 sequence: CASSLGATEQFF. The CDR3 region has the DNA TGTGCCAGCAGCTTAGGAGCAACTGAGCAGTTCTTC.

The V gene is TRBV6-2 or TRBV6-3, the J gene TRBJ1-5; D uncertain. Germline assignment: CDR1 MNHEY and CDR2 SVGEGT. This CDR3 spans 15 amino acids. With 6 bases removed from V and 6 bases from J, the gap between germline ends came to 18 bases. CDR3 in DNA: TGTGCCAGCAGCCGTAGCCCTAAAGACGGTCAGCCCCAGCATTTT. This sequence encodes CASSRSPKDGQPQHF.

The V and J genes are TRBV5-3 and TRBJ1-1; D might be TRBD1 (5 bases). TRBV5-3 is known as an ORF, though its function is uncertain. The V gene lost 4 bases and the J gene lost 10 bases, with 17 bases spanning the gap. The CDR3 spans 13 residues. Written as DNA, the CDR3 is TGTGCCAGAAGCCAGACCCTGGGGGATACAGCTTTCTTT. Translating gives CARSQTLGDTAFF.

The chain is built from TRBV2 and TRBJ1-6; a possible D gene is TRBD1 (5 bases). The V and J ends lost 5 bases and 8 bases respectively, with 13 bases between them. The CDR3 length is 14 residues. Germline values: CDR1 SNHLY, CDR2 FYNNEI. The CDR3 sequence is CASSIRDEDSPLHF. DNA of the CDR3: TGTGCCAGCAGTATACGGGACGAAGATTCACCCCTCCACTTT.

The V call is TRBV11-2, the J call TRBJ2-7; D is unclear. V was clipped by 4 bases and J by 7 bases, with 11 bases between them. The CDR3 extends over 12 amino acids. The germline CDR1 and CDR2 sequences are SGHAT and FQNNGV. CDR3 bases: TGTGCCAGCAGCTCCAATGGTTGGGAGCAGTACTTC. The encoded protein is CASSSNGWEQYF.

This chain uses TRBV5-1 with TRBJ1-1; 8 bases match TRBD1. Germline V gives CDR1 SGHRS, CDR2 YFSETQ. Trimming removed 0 bases from V and 4 bases from J; junction bases left unmatched: 5. The length of the CDR3 is 15 residues. The CDR3 DNA reads as TGCGCCAGCAGCTTGGATACGGACAGGGCCACTGAAGCTTTCTTT. Translated: CASSLDTDRATEAFF.

The genes are TRBV19 and TRBJ1-2; D may be TRBD1 (5 bases). From germline, CDR1 is LNHDA and CDR2 SQIVND (reference sequence). The CDR3 is 15 residues long. V lost 2 bases, J lost 2 bases, and 12 bases lay in between. The CDR3 region is CASSIRVRQNYGYTF. For the CDR3, the DNA is TGTGCCAGTAGTATACGTGTGCGACAGAACTATGGCTACACCTTC.

Here the CDR3 reads CAIRSPGESGYTF. For the CDR3, the DNA is TGTGCCATCAGGAGTCCAGGGGAATCTGGCTACACCTTC. V gene TRBV10-3 combines with J gene TRBJ1-2; D is perhaps TRBD1 (6 bases). V shed 6 bases and J shed 7 bases, with 15 bases lying between them. This CDR3 comprises 13 residues. Germline V CDR1 and CDR2: ENHRY, SYGVKD.

The chain has TRBV27 and TRBJ1-1; 9 bases fit TRBD1. Germline V gene sequence: CDR1 MNHEY, CDR2 SMNVEV (reference sequence). The CDR3 is 17 amino acids. J was trimmed by 7 bases and V by 0 bases; bases with no gene match: 12. For the CDR3, the DNA is TGTGCCAGCAGTTTATCGCTACTCGGGACAGGGAGTGATGAAGCTTTCTTT. Residues: CASSLSLLGTGSDEAFF.

The chain carries TRBV28 and TRBJ2-5; 7 positions match TRBD1. From germline, CDR1 is MDHEN and CDR2 SYDVKM. The CDR3 is made up of 17 amino acids. V dropped 6 bases and J dropped 2; count of bases not matched to a gene: 15. CDR3 sequence (DNA): TGTGCCAGCAGCCCTCCGGGACAGACGAGTTATCAAGAGACCCAGTACTTC. It encodes CASSPPGQTSYQETQYF.

This rearrangement joins TRBV28 to TRBJ2-3; a possible D gene is TRBD2 (7 bases). This CDR3 is 17 amino acids long. Germline V gene sequence: CDR1 MDHEN, CDR2 SYDVKM. V dropped 6 bases and J dropped 5 bases, with 24 bases sitting between them. CDR3 sequence (DNA): TGTGCCAGCAGGGCCCCAGTAGGGGGGGGGCCTATAGATACGCAGTATTTT. Protein sequence: CASRAPVGGGPIDTQYF.

CDR3 protein: CAIRAVNEQYF. The CDR3 coding sequence is TGTGCCATCAGAGCGGTAAACGAGCAGTACTTC. The genes are TRBV10-3 and TRBJ2-7, with a tentative D call TRBD2 (5 bases). The CDR3 spans 11 residues. The V end was cut by 6 bases, the J end by 5 bases, with 8 bases between. The germline gives CDR1 ENHRY, CDR2 SYGVKD.

The gene calls are TRBV19 and TRBJ1-1, with 8 bases identical to TRBD1. The V segment lost 6 bases and the J segment 4 bases; nucleotides outside the gene matches: 10. CDR1 and CDR2 from the germline V gene are LNHDA and SQIVND (reference sequence). The CDR3 consists of 15 residues. The CDR3 sequence: CASRNQGARGTEAFF. CDR3 DNA sequence: TGTGCCAGTAGGAACCAGGGGGCGCGTGGCACTGAAGCTTTCTTT.

The chain links TRBV13 to TRBJ2-3; D not certain. The CDR3 sequence is 11 residues long. The germline V gene has CDR1 PRHDT and CDR2 FYEKMQ (reference sequence). The V end was cut by 5 bases, the J end by 5 bases, with 5 bases between. CDR3: CASSLRDTQYF. DNA of the CDR3: TGTGCCAGCAGCCTCCGAGATACGCAGTATTTT.